A selection of T cell receptor beta chains follows, all from one sample in a study of CD8 T cells in Susac syndrome. TCRdb fed the immunoSEQ multiplex PCR reads into MiXCR, producing one record per CDR3 protein. The sample shows some 200,000 distinct CDR3 sequences, roughly nine tenths of them seen only once. The sequencing input was CD4+ T cells from PBMCs. These TCRs come from a human donor with Susac syndrome. CDR3s include the opening cysteine and the closing phenylalanine or tryptophan.

j_gene | v_gene | CDR3aa
TRBJ1-2 | TRBV18 | CASSPTVNYGYTF
TRBJ2-5 | TRBV9 | CASSVGAIQETQYF
TRBJ2-3 | TRBV7-3 | CASSAPGQGSGTDTQYF
TRBJ1-1 | TRBV29-1 | CSVEVSLNTEASF
TRBJ2-1 | TRBV12-3/TRBV12-4 | CASSSSVAGGPINEQFF
TRBJ1-2 | TRBV4-1 | CASSQEGVTGDGYTF
TRBJ2-7 | TRBV5-1 | CASSLVWAGVDEQYF
TRBJ2-1 | TRBV5-1 | CASSFLVGGRGNEQFF
TRBJ2-4 | TRBV29-1 | CSVSGRGENIQYF
TRBJ1-1 | TRBV12-3/TRBV12-4 | CASSFSLPHTEAFF
TRBJ2-5 | TRBV7-2 | CASSLELRWDRVQETQYF
TRBJ2-2 | TRBV27 | CASSGTVNTGELFF
TRBJ2-3 | TRBV15 | CATSRDMISGRSSTDTQYF
TRBJ1-3 | TRBV30 | CAWSVLEAGNTIYF
TRBJ1-1 | TRBV28 | CASSRTGGSQAFF
TRBJ2-3 | TRBV6-2/TRBV6-3 | CASSPHTGSGGEDTQYF
TRBJ1-2 | TRBV24-1 | CATSDLSTTRGYTF
TRBJ2-5 | TRBV12-3/TRBV12-4 | CASTSGETQYF
TRBJ2-5 | TRBV4-1 | CASSQDETLAGRSQYF
TRBJ1-4 | TRBV18 | CASSLSTGKSEKLFF
TRBJ1-2 | TRBV6-6 | CASRGQQIIVVGYTF
TRBJ1-1 | TRBV5-1 | CASSLQNPGGTTEAFF
TRBJ1-2 | TRBV3-1 | CASSQASNYGYTF
TRBJ1-2 | TRBV29-1 | CSFFTPGQGAPGYTF
TRBJ2-7 | TRBV11-3 | CASSLRGLALSSYEQYF